This T cell receptor beta chain was documented in a study of blood T cell repertoires in COVID-19. The CDR3 totals 16 residues. V was clipped by 5 bases and J by 8 bases; unmatched bases: 17. CDR1 is LNHDA and CDR2 is SQIVND in the germline V gene (reference sequence). This table comes from immunoSEQ multiplex PCR, and its TCRdb copy is limited to in-frame clones, with some not included. Among a few hundred thousand clones listed, around 90% were seen once. Material: peripheral blood. The chain has TRBV19 and TRBJ1-2, with 7 bases fitting TRBD1. The source of this sequence is a woman aged 55-69 years with COVID-19, enrolled during active disease. CDR3: CASSPNVEGAVGGYTF. CDR3 coding DNA: TGTGCCAGTAGTCCCAACGTGGAGGGGGCGGTCGGGGGCTACACCTTC.